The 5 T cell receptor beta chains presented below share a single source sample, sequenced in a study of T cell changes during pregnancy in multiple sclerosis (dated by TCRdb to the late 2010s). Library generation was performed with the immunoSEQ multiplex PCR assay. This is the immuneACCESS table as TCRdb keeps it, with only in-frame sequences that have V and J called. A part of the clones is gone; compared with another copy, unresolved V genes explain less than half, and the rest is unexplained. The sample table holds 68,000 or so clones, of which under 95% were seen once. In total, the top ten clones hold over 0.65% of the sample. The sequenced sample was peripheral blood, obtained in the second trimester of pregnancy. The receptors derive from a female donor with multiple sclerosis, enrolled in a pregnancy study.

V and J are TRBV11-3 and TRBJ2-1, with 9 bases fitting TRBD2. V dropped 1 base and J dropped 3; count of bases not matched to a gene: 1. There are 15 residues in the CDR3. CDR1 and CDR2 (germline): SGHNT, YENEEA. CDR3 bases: TGTGCCAGCAGCTTAGCAGCGGGGGGCTACAATGAGCAGTTCTTC. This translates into CASSLAAGGYNEQFF. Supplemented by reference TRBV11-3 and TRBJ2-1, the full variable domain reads EAGVVQSPRYKIIEKKQPVAFWCNPISGHNTLYWYLQNLGQGPELLIRYENEEAVDDSQLPKDRFSAERLKGVDSTLKIQPAELGDSAVYLCASSLAAGGYNEQFFGPGTRLTVL.

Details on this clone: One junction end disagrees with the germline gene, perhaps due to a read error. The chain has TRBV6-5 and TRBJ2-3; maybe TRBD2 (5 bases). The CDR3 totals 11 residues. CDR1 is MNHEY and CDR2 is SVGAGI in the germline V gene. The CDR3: CASSYSKTIVF. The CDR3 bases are TGTGCCAGCAGTTACTCGAAGACTATCGTCTTT.

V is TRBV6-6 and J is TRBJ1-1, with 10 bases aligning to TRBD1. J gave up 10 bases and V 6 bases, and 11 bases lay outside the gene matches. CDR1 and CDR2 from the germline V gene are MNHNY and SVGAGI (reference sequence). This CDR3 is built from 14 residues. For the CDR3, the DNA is TGTGCCAGCAGCCCCGGGACAGGGGTATTGGGAGCTTTCTTT. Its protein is CASSPGTGVLGAFF.

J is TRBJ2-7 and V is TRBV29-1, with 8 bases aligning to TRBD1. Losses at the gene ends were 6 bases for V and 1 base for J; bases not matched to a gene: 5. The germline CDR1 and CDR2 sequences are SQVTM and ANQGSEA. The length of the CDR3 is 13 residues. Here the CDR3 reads CSVGQGLSYEQYF. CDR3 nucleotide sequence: TGCAGCGTCGGACAGGGTCTTTCCTACGAGCAGTACTTC.

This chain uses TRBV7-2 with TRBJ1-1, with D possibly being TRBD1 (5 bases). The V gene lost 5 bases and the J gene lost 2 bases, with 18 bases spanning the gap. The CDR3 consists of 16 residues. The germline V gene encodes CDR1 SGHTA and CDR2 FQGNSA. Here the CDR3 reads CASSHARQIINTEAFF. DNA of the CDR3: TGTGCCAGCAGCCACGCAAGACAGATTATTAACACTGAAGCTTTCTTT.